These 12 T cell receptor beta chains were all obtained from the same sample, sequenced in a study of cytomegalovirus exposure and HLA in healthy donors listed by TCRdb under 2017. The library was prepared using the immunoSEQ multiplex PCR assay. A mixture of 60 forward primers for TCR Vbeta segments and 13 reverse primers for TCR Jbeta segments was used in the multiplex PCR. TCRdb took over this immuneACCESS table, retaining in-frame rearrangements with V and J assigned. Such tables are incomplete; in checked studies, under half of the missing clones stem from an unresolved V gene, and the remainder is unexplained. This sample's table lists over 100,000 clones. Approximately 1.6% of the sample is taken by the ten largest. The material sequenced was PBMCs. These receptors all stem from a woman aged 40 to 50 in good health and CMV-seropositive.

V is TRBV28 and J is TRBJ2-1, with TRBD2 identical over 10 bases. This CDR3 is built from 15 residues. V shed 4 bases, J shed 6 bases, and the junction held 6 bases outside the gene matches. Germline CDR1 reads MDHEN; CDR2 reads SYDVKM. CDR3 region: CASSSSGRAVNEQFF. Here the CDR3 DNA reads TGTGCCAGCAGTTCAAGCGGGAGGGCCGTCAATGAGCAGTTCTTC.

V is TRBV7-7 and J is TRBJ1-6; TRBD1 agrees at 9 bases. With 4 bases clipped from V and 9 bases from J, the junction kept 25 bases outside the gene matches. This CDR3 has 21 residues. Germline assignment: CDR1 SSHAT and CDR2 FNYEAQ (reference sequence). CDR3 protein: CASSCRIWDRDPPLVSSPLHF. CDR3 bases: TGTGCCAGCAGCTGCCGAATTTGGGACAGGGATCCTCCTTTAGTCAGTTCACCCCTCCACTTT.

This sequence joins TRBV7-8 and TRBJ2-1; possible D gene TRBD2, 6 bases. This CDR3 contains 15 residues. Trimming pared 2 bases from V and 1 base from J, leaving 9 bases between. Germline V CDR1 and CDR2: SGHVS, FQNEAQ. CDR3 loop: CASSLSGSSYNEQFF. CDR3 coding DNA: TGTGCCAGCAGCTTATCCGGGAGTTCCTACAATGAGCAGTTCTTC.

The chain links TRBV6-5 to TRBJ1-1; D perhaps matches TRBD1 (6 bases). This CDR3 region has 12 residues. V dropped 10 bases and J dropped 2 bases, with 11 bases sitting between them. Germline V gene data show CDR1 as MNHEY and CDR2 as SVGAGI. CDR3 residues: CATRDTNTEAFF. Here the CDR3 DNA reads TGTGCCACCCGGGACACCAACACTGAAGCTTTCTTT.

The chain joins TRBV10-3 to TRBJ1-3; no firm D call. The germline CDR1 and CDR2 sequences are ENHRY and SYGVKD. The V and J ends lost 7 bases and 4 bases respectively, with 11 bases between them. This CDR3 is built from 13 residues. The CDR3 bases are TGTGCCATCAAAATGGGCCAGGGAAACACCATATATTTT. Amino acid sequence: CAIKMGQGNTIYF.

The genes are TRBV6-5 and TRBJ1-4, with 8 bases that match TRBD1. The J segment lost 3 bases and the V segment lost 7 bases, leaving 7 bases of the junction unmatched. From germline, CDR1 is MNHEY and CDR2 SVGAGI. This CDR3 region has 15 residues. The CDR3 here is CASTIGTGPNEKLFF. CDR3 nucleotide sequence: TGTGCCAGCACAATCGGGACAGGACCTAATGAAAAACTGTTTTTT.

The chain carries TRBV28 and TRBJ1-4; tentatively, D is TRBD1 (5 bases). This CDR3 is 12 amino acids long. With 2 bases removed from V and 12 bases from J, the gap between germline ends came to 10 bases. Germline V gene data show CDR1 as MDHEN and CDR2 as SYDVKM. CDR3 loop: CASSLRGLELFF. In nucleotides, the CDR3 is TGTGCCAGCAGTTTACGGGGACTGGAACTGTTTTTT. The full variable domain, in which reference TRBV28 and TRBJ1-4 provide the parts outside the CDR3, is DVKVTQSSRYLVKRTGEKVFLECVQDMDHENMFWYRQDPGLGLRLIYFSYDVKMKEKGDIPEGYSVSREKKERFSLILESASTNQTSMYLCASSLRGLELFFGSGTQLSVL.

The rearrangement joins TRBV10-3 to TRBJ2-7, with D possibly matching TRBD2 (6 bases). The germline V gene encodes CDR1 ENHRY and CDR2 SYGVKD. CDR3 length equals 14 residues. The V gene lost 2 bases and the J gene lost 1 base, with 9 bases spanning the gap. CDR3 amino acids: CAISEGGGSYEQYF. Written as DNA, the CDR3 is TGTGCCATCAGTGAGGGGGGAGGTTCCTACGAGCAGTACTTC.

The chain links TRBV7-9 to TRBJ2-5; TRBD1 might be the D (6 bases). Germline V CDR1 and CDR2: SEHNR, FQNEAQ (reference sequence). The V end lost 8 bases, the J end lost 1 base, and 14 bases lay between the germline ends. This CDR3 region has 14 residues. CDR3 DNA: TGTGCCAGCCGCCCCCAGGGGACCCAAGAGACCCAGTACTTC. Translation gives CASRPQGTQETQYF.

The V and J genes are TRBV11-1 and TRBJ2-7, with D perhaps TRBD1 (5 bases). The germline V and J ends were trimmed by 1 base and 2 bases, with 9 bases remaining between them. Germline V gene data show CDR1 as SGHAT and CDR2 as FQDESV (reference sequence). This CDR3 has 14 residues. The chain's CDR3 is CASSLEDRTYEQYF. The CDR3 region has the DNA TGTGCCAGCAGCTTAGAAGACAGAACCTACGAGCAGTACTTC.

This sequence joins TRBV2 and TRBJ1-5; 10 bases map to TRBD1. The J segment lost 5 bases and the V segment lost 7 bases, leaving 8 bases of the junction unmatched. This CDR3 is built from 15 residues. From germline, CDR1 is SNHLY and CDR2 FYNNEI. CDR3 nucleotides: TGTGCCAGCACGCAGGGACAGGGGATCTATCAGCCCCAGCATTTT. Encoded protein: CASTQGQGIYQPQHF.

This chain links TRBV6-6 with TRBJ1-5, with D perhaps matching TRBD1 (6 bases). The germline V and J ends were trimmed by 2 bases and 4 bases, with 12 bases remaining between them. CDR3 length equals 15 residues. Germline CDR1 and CDR2: MNHNY and SVGAGI (reference sequence). Here the CDR3 DNA reads TGTGCCAGCAGTTACGAGGGGACAACGAATCAGCCCCAGCATTTT. As protein: CASSYEGTTNQPQHF.